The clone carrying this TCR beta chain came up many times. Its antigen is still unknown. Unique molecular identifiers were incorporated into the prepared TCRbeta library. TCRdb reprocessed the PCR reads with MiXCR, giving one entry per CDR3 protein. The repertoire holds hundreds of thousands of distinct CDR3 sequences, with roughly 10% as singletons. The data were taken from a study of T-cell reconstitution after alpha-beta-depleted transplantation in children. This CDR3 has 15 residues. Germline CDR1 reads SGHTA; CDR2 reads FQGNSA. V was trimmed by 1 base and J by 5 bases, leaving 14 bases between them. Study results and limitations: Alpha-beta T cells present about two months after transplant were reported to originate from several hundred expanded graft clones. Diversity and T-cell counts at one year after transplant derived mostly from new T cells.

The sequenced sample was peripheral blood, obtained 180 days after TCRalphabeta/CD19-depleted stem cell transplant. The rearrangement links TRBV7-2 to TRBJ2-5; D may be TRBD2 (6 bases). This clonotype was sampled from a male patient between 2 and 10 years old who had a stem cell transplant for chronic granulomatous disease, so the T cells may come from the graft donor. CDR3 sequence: CASSLGSLARETQYF. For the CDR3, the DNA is TGTGCCAGCAGCTTAGGGTCGCTAGCGAGGGAGACCCAGTACTTC. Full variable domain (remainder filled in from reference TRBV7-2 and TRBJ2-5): GAGVSQSPSNKVTEKGKDVELRCDPISGHTALYWYRQSLGQGLEFLIYFQGNSAPDKSGLPSDRFSAERTGGSVSTLTIQRTQQEDSAVYLCASSLGSLARETQYFGPGTRLLVL.